This passage covers 2 T cell receptor beta chains from one sample sequenced in a study of PD-1 blockade in classical Hodgkin lymphoma. Assay: immunoSEQ multiplex PCR; the TCRdb copy retains only in-frame clones and omits some. The sample shows about 98,000 clones, around 90% of them seen only once. Each patient's relapse followed autologous stem cell transplantation, and brentuximab vedotin exposure varied. The source material was peripheral blood mononuclear cells (PBMCs), sampled at baseline. These receptors all stem from a human donor with classical Hodgkin lymphoma.

This clone was seen just once. The V and J genes are TRBV27 and TRBJ2-7, with 7 bases aligning to TRBD2. With 4 bases clipped from V and 3 bases from J, the junction kept 0 bases outside the gene matches. The CDR3 runs to 12 residues. Per the germline V gene, CDR1 is MNHEY and CDR2 is SMNVEV (reference sequence). CDR3 nucleotide sequence: TGTGCCAGCAGTTCGGGGGGCTACGAGCAGTACTTC. Amino acids: CASSSGGYEQYF.

This sequence joins TRBV5-6 and TRBJ1-1, with 9 bases identical to TRBD1. The CDR3 totals 16 residues. Losses at the gene ends were 4 bases for V and 3 bases for J; bases not matched to a gene: 10. CDR1 and CDR2 from the germline V gene are SGHDT and YYEEEE. The CDR3 region has the DNA TGTGCCAGCAGCAAAGGACAGGGGATGATGTACACTGAAGCTTTCTTT. This gives the protein CASSKGQGMMYTEAFF.